The 13 T cell receptor beta chains given below trace back to one sample, sequenced in a study of OX40 agonist ivuxolimab in advanced cancers. Clones were sequenced by immunoSEQ multiplex PCR, and TCRdb holds only the in-frame ones, with some missing. This table has about 80,000 clones, 88% appearing once. The material sequenced was CD4+ or CD8+ T cells sorted from blood, taken in a trial of the OX40 agonist ivuxolimab. Source of these receptors: an adult with an advanced solid tumor such as melanoma, head and neck, liver or kidney cancer.

This chain connects TRBV2 to TRBJ2-3; 14 positions match TRBD2. Germline V gene lookup returns CDR1 SNHLY and CDR2 FYNNEI. The CDR3 is 15 residues long. J lost 3 bases, V lost 6 bases, and 2 bases had no gene match. CDR3 in DNA: TGTGCCAGCAGGACTAGCGGGGGGGTAACAGATACGCAGTATTTT. Translating gives CASRTSGGVTDTQYF.

In DNA, the CDR3 is TGTGCCAGCCGGCCTCTCGGAGCGCGCGAGCAGTACTTC. It codes for CASRPLGAREQYF. J is TRBJ2-7 and V is TRBV11-2; the D is unclear. There are 13 residues in the CDR3. Between the trimmed V and J ends, which lost 8 bases and 6 bases, there was a span of 17 bases. From germline, CDR1 is SGHAT and CDR2 FQNNGV.

In its sample, this clone was seen once. The CDR3: CASSPAGWGYNEQFF. DNA for the CDR3: TGTGCCAGCAGCCCGGCTGGGTGGGGGTACAATGAGCAGTTCTTC. The rearrangement joins TRBV5-4 to TRBJ2-1; D may be TRBD1 or TRBD2 (5 bases each). The germline CDR1 and CDR2 sequences are SGHNT and YYREEE (reference sequence). The germline V and J ends were trimmed by 4 bases and 4 bases, with 15 bases remaining between them. This CDR3 is 15 amino acids long.

The chain employs TRBV7-2 and TRBJ1-1; tentative D call: TRBD1 (6 bases). The germline V gene encodes CDR1 SGHTA and CDR2 FQGNSA. The CDR3 is made up of 15 amino acids. The germline V and J ends were trimmed by 4 bases and 5 bases, with 17 bases remaining between them. The CDR3 loop is CASSSTRRQGTEAFF. Here the CDR3 DNA reads TGTGCCAGCAGCTCAACCCGGCGCCAGGGGACTGAAGCTTTCTTT.

J is TRBJ1-1 and V is TRBV15; no reliable D call. V lost 1 base, J lost 1 base, and 7 bases lay in between. The CDR3 runs to 14 residues. CDR1 and CDR2 (germline): LNHNV, YYDKDF (reference sequence). CDR3 bases: TGTGCCACCAGCAGAGGGGGTGGGAACACTGAAGCTTTCTTT. Translated, it gives CATSRGGGNTEAFF.

The J gene is TRBJ1-4, the V gene TRBV18; D is perhaps TRBD1 (6 bases). Trimming left V 2 bases short and J 4 bases short, with 17 bases between. In germline, CDR1 is KGHSH, CDR2 LQKENI. The CDR3 sequence is 17 residues long. CDR3 sequence reads: CASSPFTRGHFNEKLFF. For the CDR3, the DNA is TGTGCCAGCTCACCATTCACGAGGGGACACTTTAATGAAAAACTGTTTTTT.

This clone has a single count. The chain combines TRBV7-2 with TRBJ2-1, with D possibly TRBD2 on 5 matching bases. The V gene's germline CDR1 is SGHTA and CDR2 FQGNSA. V lost 5 bases to trimming and J lost 0 bases, with 14 bases between them. The CDR3 is made up of 16 amino acids. CDR3 DNA: TGTGCCAGCAGCCAAGAGCCGAGCGGCTCCTACAATGAGCAGTTCTTC. Protein sequence: CASSQEPSGSYNEQFF.

The CDR3 coding sequence is TGTGCCAGCAGTCCGGGACAGGGACCCACTAATGAAAAACTGTTTTTT. It encodes CASSPGQGPTNEKLFF. This chain uses TRBV9 with TRBJ1-4, with 9 positions matching TRBD1. This CDR3 has 16 amino acids. J lost 2 bases, V lost 5 bases, and 7 bases had no gene match. Germline lookup yields CDR1 SGDLS and CDR2 YYNGEE. Full variable domain (remainder filled in from reference TRBV9 and TRBJ1-4): DSGVTQTPKHLITATGQRVTLRCSPRSGDLSVYWYQQSLDQGLQFLIQYYNGEERAKGNILERFSAQQFPDLHSELNLSSLELGDSALYFCASSPGQGPTNEKLFFGSGTQLSVL.

The V gene is TRBV4-3, the J gene TRBJ2-3; 9 bases fit TRBD2. Germline V gives CDR1 LGHNA, CDR2 YSLEER. CDR3 size: 18 residues. The ends lost 0 bases at V and 2 bases at J; junction bases unmatched: 9. The CDR3 loop is CASSQDRKRGVDTDTQYF. The CDR3 DNA reads TGCGCCAGCAGCCAAGATCGGAAGCGGGGGGTCGACACAGATACGCAGTATTTT.

The chain couples TRBV4-1 to TRBJ2-5; D possibly matches TRBD1 or TRBD2 (6 bases each). The CDR3 contains 13 residues. Trimming left V 2 bases short and J 5 bases short, with 9 bases between. In germline, CDR1 is MGHRA, CDR2 YSYEKL. The DNA of the CDR3 is TGCGCCAGCAGCCAAAGGAGGGGGGAGACCCAGTACTTC. Translation: CASSQRRGETQYF.

The gene calls are TRBV7-2 and TRBJ2-7, with 9 bases that match TRBD2. The CDR3 spans 15 residues. Germline CDR1 SGHTA, CDR2 FQGNSA. V lost 5 bases to trimming and J lost 7 bases; unmatched junction nucleotides: 12. The CDR3 is CASSRDSGGVREQYF. CDR3 DNA: TGTGCCAGCAGCCGTGATAGCGGGGGCGTTAGGGAGCAGTACTTC.

This chain joins TRBV7-2 and TRBJ2-3, with D perhaps TRBD2 (6 bases). This CDR3 has 16 amino acids. Deletions cut 5 bases from V and 4 bases from J, with 19 bases between. Germline V gene data show CDR1 as SGHTA and CDR2 as FQGNSA. CDR3 coding DNA: TGTGCCAGCAGCGGTAGAGTGCGGGACCCAGCAGATACGCAGTATTTT. It yields the protein CASSGRVRDPADTQYF.

This chain uses TRBV11-1 with TRBJ1-4, with TRBD1 matching over 9 bases. The CDR3 runs 16 residues. Trimming at V came to 5 bases and at J to 3 bases, leaving 7 bases not matched to a gene. CDR1 and CDR2 (germline): SGHAT, FQDESV (reference sequence). This CDR3 reads CASSTDRGIANEKLFF. The CDR3, as DNA: TGTGCCAGCAGCACGGACAGGGGCATTGCTAATGAAAAACTGTTTTTT.